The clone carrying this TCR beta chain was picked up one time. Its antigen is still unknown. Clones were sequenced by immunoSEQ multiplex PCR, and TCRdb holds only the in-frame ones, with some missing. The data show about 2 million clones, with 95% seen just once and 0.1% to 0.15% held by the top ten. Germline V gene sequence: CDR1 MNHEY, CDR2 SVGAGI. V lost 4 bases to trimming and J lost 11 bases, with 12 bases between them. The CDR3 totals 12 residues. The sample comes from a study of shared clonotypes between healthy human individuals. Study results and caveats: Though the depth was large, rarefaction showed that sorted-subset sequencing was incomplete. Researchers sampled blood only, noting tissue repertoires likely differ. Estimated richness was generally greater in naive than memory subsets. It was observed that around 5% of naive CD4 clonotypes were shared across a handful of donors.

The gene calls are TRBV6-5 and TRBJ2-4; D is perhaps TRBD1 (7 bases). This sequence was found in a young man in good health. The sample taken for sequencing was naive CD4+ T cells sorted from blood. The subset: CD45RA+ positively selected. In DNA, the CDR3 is TGTGCCAGCAGTTCTACAGGGGAGGTTCAGTACTTC. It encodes CASSSTGEVQYF.